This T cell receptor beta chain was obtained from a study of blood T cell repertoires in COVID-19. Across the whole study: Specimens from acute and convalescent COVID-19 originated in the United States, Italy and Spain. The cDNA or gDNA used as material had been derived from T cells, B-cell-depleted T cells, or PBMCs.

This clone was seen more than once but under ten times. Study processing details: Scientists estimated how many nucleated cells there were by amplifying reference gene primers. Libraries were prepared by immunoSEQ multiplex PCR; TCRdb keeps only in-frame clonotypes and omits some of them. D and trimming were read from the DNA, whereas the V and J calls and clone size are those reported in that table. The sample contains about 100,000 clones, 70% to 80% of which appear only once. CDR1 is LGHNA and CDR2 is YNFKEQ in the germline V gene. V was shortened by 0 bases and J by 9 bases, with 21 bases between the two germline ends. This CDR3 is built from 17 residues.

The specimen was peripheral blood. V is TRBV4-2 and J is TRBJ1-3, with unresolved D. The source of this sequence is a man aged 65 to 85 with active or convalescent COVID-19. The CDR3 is CASSQDREVSYQGTIYF. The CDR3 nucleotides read TGTGCCAGCAGCCAAGATAGGGAGGTCAGTTACCAAGGCACCATATATTTT.